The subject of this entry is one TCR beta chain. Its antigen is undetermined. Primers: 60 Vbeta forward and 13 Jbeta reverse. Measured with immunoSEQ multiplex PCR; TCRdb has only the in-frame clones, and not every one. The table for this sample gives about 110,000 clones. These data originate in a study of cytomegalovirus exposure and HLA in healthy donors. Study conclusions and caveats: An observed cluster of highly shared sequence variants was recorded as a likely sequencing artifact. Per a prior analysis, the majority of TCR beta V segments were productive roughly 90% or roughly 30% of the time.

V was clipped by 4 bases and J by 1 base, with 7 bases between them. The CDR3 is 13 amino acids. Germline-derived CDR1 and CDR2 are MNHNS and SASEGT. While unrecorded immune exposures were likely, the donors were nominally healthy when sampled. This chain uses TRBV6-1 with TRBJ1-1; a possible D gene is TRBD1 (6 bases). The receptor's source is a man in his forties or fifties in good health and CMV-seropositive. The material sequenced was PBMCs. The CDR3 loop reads CASSVQGNTEAFF. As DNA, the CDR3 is TGTGCCAGCAGTGTACAGGGGAACACTGAAGCTTTCTTT.